This is a list of T cell receptor beta chains from one sample in a study of T-cell reconstitution after alpha-beta-depleted transplantation in children. TCRdb reanalysed the PCR reads using MiXCR and keeps one entry per CDR3 protein. In the table there are about 140,000 distinct CDR3 sequences, roughly 9% of which are singletons. The material was PBMCs, mostly from graft donor cells, obtained 180 days after TCRalphabeta/CD19-depleted stem cell transplant. These receptor sequences come from a female patient aged 2-15 years who had a stem cell transplant for congenital amegakaryocytic thrombocytopenia, so the T cells may come from the graft donor. Both conserved end residues are part of each CDR3. The D gene is left open where the match is weak. Part of the rows lack a size; the others show once, few, many or a class for expanded clones.

15,.,TRBV28,many,TRBJ2-5,CASTPRGEPQETQYF,TGTGCCAGCACACCTCGCGGGGAGCCCCAAGAGACCCAGTACTTC
11,.,TRBV5-6,many,TRBJ2-1,CASSLDNEQFF,TGTGCCAGCAGCTTGGATAATGAGCAGTTCTTC
14,.,TRBV5-1,many,TRBJ2-5,CASSLEGLGETQYF,TGCGCCAGCAGCTTGGAAGGTTTGGGAGAGACCCAGTACTTC
12,TRBD2,TRBV20-1,few,TRBJ2-1,CSARREGQWQFF,TGCAGTGCTAGACGGGAGGGGCAGTGGCAGTTCTTC
15,.,TRBV5-1,many,TRBJ2-5,CASRASGSGGETQYF,TGCGCCAGCCGAGCGTCGGGTTCTGGGGGAGAGACCCAGTACTTC
13,TRBD1,TRBV29-1,many,TRBJ2-7,CSVAGTAAYEQYF,TGCAGCGTCGCCGGGACAGCGGCCTACGAGCAGTACTTC
15,.,TRBV3-1,few,TRBJ1-3,CASSPGAFRDDTIYF,TGTGCCAGCAGCCCCGGGGCGTTTAGGGATGACACCATATATTTT
17,.,TRBV27,many,TRBJ1-6,CASSRRFAGRNNSPLHF,TGTGCCAGCAGTCGCCGCTTCGCTGGACGGAATAATTCACCCCTCCACTTT
13,.,TRBV9,many,TRBJ2-7,CASSVSPTREQYF,TGTGCCAGCAGCGTGAGTCCCACGCGCGAGCAGTACTTC
14,.,TRBV3-1,many,TRBJ1-1,CASSQDSSGTEAFF,TGTGCCAGCAGCCAAGACTCCAGTGGCACTGAAGCTTTCTTT
14,TRBD2,TRBV30,.,TRBJ2-5,CAWSPGLASETQYF,TGTGCCTGGAGCCCCGGACTAGCCTCGGAGACCCAGTACTTC
14,TRBD1,TRBV12-3/TRBV12-4,many,TRBJ2-5,CASNFGQGGETQYF,TGTGCCAGCAATTTCGGACAGGGAGGAGAGACCCAGTACTTC
14,TRBD1,TRBV28,many,TRBJ2-1,CASSPNDRGSEQFF,TGTGCCAGCAGTCCCAACGACAGGGGGAGTGAGCAGTTCTTC
14,.,TRBV5-4,many,TRBJ2-3,CASSLGGYTDTQYF,TGTGCCAGCAGCTTGGGGGGGTACACAGATACGCAGTATTTT
13,.,TRBV7-9,many,TRBJ1-2,CASSSNRIYGYTF,TGTGCCAGCAGCTCCAACCGAATTTATGGCTACACCTTC
13,.,TRBV30,.,TRBJ2-4,CAWSRRTGDIQYF,TGTGCCTGGAGTAGGCGGACTGGTGACATTCAGTACTTC
9,.,TRBV29-1,many,TRBJ2-3,CSVSDTQYF,TGCAGCGTGTCAGATACGCAGTATTTT
12,TRBD2,TRBV30,many,TRBJ2-3,CAWTPGGDTQYF,TGTGCCTGGACTCCGGGGGGAGATACGCAGTATTTT
14,.,TRBV20-1,.,TRBJ1-2,CSARKGLTNYGYTF,TGCAGTGCTAGAAAGGGGCTCACTAACTATGGCTACACCTTC
16,TRBD2,TRBV20-1,many,TRBJ2-1,CSARDVGTSGRNEQFF,TGCAGTGCTAGAGATGTTGGCACTAGCGGGAGGAATGAGCAGTTCTTC
15,.,TRBV5-1,many,TRBJ2-2,CASSSERVNTGELFF,TGCGCCAGCAGCTCGGAGCGGGTTAACACCGGGGAGCTGTTTTTT
15,.,TRBV20-1,.,TRBJ1-5,CSARDVGGGDQPQHF,TGCAGTGCTAGAGATGTGGGTGGCGGGGATCAGCCCCAGCATTTT